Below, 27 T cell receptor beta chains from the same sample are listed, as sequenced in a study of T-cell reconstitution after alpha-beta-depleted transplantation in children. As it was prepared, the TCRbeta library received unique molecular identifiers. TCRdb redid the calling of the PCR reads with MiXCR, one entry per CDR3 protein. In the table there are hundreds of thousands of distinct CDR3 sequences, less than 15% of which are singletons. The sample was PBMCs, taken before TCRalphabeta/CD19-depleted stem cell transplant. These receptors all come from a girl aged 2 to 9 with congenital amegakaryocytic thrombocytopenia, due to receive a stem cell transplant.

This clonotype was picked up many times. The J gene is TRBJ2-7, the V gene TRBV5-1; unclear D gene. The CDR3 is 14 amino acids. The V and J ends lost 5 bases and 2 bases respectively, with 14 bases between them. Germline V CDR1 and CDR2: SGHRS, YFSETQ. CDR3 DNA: TGCGCCAGCAGAGAGGTTGGCGGACCCTACGAGCAGTACTTC. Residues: CASREVGGPYEQYF.

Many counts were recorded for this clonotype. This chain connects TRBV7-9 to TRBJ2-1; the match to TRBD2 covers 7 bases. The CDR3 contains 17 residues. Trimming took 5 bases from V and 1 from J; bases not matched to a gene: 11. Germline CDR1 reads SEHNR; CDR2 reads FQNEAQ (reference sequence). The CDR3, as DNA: TGTGCCAGCAGCCCTACTCTCCTAGCGGATTCCTACAATGAGCAGTTCTTC. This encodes CASSPTLLADSYNEQFF.

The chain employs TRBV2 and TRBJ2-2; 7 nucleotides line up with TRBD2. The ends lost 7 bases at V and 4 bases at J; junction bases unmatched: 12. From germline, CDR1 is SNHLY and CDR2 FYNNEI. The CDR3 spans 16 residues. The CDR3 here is CASTPTGWGGTGELFF. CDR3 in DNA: TGTGCCAGCACACCGACGGGGTGGGGGGGCACCGGGGAGCTGTTTTTT.

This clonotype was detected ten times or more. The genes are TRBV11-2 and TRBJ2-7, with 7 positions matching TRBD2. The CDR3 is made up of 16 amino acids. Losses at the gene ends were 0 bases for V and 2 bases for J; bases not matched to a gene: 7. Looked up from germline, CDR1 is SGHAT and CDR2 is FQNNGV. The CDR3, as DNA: TGTGCCAGCAGCTTAGATACGGCTAGCGGAGCCTACGAGCAGTACTTC. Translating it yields CASSLDTASGAYEQYF. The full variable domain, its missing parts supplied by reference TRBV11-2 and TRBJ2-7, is EAGVAQSPRYKIIEKRQSVAFWCNPISGHATLYWYQQILGQGPKLLIQFQNNGVVDDSQLPKDRFSAERLKGVDSTLKIQPAKLEDSAVYLCASSLDTASGAYEQYFGPGTRLTVT.

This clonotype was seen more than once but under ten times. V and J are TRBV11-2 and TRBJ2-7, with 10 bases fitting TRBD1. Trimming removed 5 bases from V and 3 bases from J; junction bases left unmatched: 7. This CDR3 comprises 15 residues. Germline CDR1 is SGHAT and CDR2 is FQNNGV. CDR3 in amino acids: CASSRPGQGFYEQYF. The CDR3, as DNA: TGTGCCAGCAGCCGACCGGGACAGGGGTTCTACGAGCAGTACTTC.

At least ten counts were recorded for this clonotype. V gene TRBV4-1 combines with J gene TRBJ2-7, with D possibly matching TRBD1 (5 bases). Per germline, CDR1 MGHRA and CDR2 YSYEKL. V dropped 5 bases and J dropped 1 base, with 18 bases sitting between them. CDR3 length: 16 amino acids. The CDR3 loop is CASSLRDQGKSYEQYF. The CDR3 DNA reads TGCGCCAGCAGCTTAAGAGATCAGGGAAAATCCTACGAGCAGTACTTC.

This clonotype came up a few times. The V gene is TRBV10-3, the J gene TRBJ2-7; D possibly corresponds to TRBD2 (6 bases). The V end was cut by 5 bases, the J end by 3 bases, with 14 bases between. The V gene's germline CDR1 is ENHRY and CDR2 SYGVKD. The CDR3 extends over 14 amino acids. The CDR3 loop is CAISHQDGSYEQYF. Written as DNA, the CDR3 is TGTGCCATCAGTCACCAGGACGGGAGCTACGAGCAGTACTTC.

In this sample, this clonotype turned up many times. The CDR3 is CSGEVRDRGLYGYTF. The DNA for the CDR3 is TGCAGCGGCGAAGTAAGGGACAGGGGACTCTATGGCTACACCTTC. This chain uses TRBV29-1 with TRBJ1-2, with 10 positions matching TRBD1. Germline V lookup: CDR1 SQVTM, CDR2 ANQGSEA. With V trimmed by 7 bases and J by 4 bases, 12 bases remained unmatched. This CDR3 has 15 residues.

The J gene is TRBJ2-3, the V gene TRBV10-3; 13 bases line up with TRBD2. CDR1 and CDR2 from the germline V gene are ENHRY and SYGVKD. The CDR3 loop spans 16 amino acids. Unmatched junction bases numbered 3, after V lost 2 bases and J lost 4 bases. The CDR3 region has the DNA TGTGCCATCAGTGAGAGACTAGCGGGAGGCCCAGATACGCAGTATTTT. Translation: CAISERLAGGPDTQYF.

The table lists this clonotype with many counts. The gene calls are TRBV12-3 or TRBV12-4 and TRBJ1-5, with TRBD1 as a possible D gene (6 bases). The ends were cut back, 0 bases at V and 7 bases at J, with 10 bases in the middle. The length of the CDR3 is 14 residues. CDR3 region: CASSLAGGLQPQHF. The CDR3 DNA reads TGTGCCAGCAGTTTAGCTGGGGGCCTCCAGCCCCAGCATTTT.

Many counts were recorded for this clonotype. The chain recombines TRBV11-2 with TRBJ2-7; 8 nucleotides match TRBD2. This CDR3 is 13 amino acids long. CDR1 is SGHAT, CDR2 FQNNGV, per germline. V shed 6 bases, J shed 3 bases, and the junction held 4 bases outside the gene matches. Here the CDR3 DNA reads TGTGCCAGCAGTACGGGAGGGTTCTACGAGCAGTACTTC. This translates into CASSTGGFYEQYF.

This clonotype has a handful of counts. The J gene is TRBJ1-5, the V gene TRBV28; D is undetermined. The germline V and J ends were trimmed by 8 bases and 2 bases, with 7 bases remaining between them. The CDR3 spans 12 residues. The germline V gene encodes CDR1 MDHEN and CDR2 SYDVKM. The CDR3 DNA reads TGTGCCAGCTTTACGGGCAATCAGCCCCAGCATTTT. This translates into CASFTGNQPQHF.

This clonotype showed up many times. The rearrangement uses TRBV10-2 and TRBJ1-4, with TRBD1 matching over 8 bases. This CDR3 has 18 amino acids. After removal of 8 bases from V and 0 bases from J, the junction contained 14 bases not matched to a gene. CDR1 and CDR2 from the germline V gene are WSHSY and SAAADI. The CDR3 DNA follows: TGCGCCAGCCTTCTCAGGGGGCCCGACCGAACAACTAATGAAAAACTGTTTTTT. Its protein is CASLLRGPDRTTNEKLFF.

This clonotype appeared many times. CDR3 in amino acids: CASSRLDTAEQFF. The CDR3 DNA reads as TGTGCCAGCAGCCGCCTAGACACCGCTGAGCAGTTCTTC. The chain joins TRBV3-1 to TRBJ2-1; D not certain. V lost 4 bases and J lost 9, with 13 bases in between. CDR3 length equals 13 residues. Germline CDR1 and CDR2: LGHDT and YNNKEL (reference sequence).

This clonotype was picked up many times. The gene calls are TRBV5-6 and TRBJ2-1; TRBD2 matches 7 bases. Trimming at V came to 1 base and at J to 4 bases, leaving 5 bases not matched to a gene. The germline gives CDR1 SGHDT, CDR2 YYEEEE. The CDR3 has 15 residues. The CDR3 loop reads CASSLWLAEYNEQFF. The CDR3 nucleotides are TGTGCCAGCAGCTTGTGGCTAGCGGAATACAATGAGCAGTTCTTC.

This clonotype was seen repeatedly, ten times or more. CDR3 in DNA: TGCAGTGCTAGGGACTTCGGACTAGCGGGTGAGCAGTTCTTC. This sequence encodes CSARDFGLAGEQFF. This rearrangement joins TRBV20-1 to TRBJ2-1; 11 nucleotides line up with TRBD2. The ends lost 3 bases at V and 9 bases at J; junction bases unmatched: 7. The germline V gene has CDR1 DFQATT and CDR2 SNEGSKA (reference sequence). This CDR3 spans 14 amino acids.

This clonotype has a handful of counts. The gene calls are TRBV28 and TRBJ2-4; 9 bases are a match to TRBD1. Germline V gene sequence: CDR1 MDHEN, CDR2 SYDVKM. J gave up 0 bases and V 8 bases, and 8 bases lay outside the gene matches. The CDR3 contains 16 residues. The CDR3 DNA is TGTGCCAGCGGATTACGGGACAGGGAAGCCAAAAACATTCAGTACTTC. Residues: CASGLRDREAKNIQYF.

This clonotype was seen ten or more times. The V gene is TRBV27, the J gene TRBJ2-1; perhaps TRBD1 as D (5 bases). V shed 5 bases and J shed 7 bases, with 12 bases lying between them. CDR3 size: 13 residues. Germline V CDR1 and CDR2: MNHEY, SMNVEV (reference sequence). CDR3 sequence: CASSLPRENEQFF. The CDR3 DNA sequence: TGTGCCAGCAGTCTCCCCAGGGAAAATGAGCAGTTCTTC.

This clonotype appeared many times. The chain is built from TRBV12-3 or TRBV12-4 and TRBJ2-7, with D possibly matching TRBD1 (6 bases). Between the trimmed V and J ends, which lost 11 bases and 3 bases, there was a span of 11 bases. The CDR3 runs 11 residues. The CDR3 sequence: CAAGTLYEQYF. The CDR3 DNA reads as TGTGCCGCTGGGACACTCTACGAGCAGTACTTC.

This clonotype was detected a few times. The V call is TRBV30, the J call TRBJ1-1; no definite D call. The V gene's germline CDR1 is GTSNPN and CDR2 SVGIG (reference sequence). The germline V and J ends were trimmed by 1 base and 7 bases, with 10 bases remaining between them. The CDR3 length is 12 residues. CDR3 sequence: CAWSAFLDEAFF. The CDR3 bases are TGTGCCTGGAGTGCCTTTCTAGATGAAGCTTTCTTT.

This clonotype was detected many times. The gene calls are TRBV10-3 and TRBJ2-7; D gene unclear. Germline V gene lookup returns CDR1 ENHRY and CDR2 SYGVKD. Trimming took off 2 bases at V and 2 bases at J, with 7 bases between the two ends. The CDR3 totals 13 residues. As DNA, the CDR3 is TGTGCCATCAGTGAGAAGGGTCCCTACGAGCAGTACTTC. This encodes CAISEKGPYEQYF.

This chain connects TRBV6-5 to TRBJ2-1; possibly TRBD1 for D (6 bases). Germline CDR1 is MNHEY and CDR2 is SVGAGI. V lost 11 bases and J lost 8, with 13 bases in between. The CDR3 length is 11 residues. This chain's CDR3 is CAARGRDEQFF. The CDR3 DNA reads TGTGCCGCCAGGGGAAGAGATGAGCAGTTCTTC.

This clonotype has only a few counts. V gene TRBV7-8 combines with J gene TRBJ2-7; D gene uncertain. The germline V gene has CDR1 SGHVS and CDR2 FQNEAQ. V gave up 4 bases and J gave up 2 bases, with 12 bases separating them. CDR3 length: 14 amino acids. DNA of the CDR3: TGTGCCAGCAGCTCCCGATCAGACCCCTACGAGCAGTACTTC. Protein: CASSSRSDPYEQYF.

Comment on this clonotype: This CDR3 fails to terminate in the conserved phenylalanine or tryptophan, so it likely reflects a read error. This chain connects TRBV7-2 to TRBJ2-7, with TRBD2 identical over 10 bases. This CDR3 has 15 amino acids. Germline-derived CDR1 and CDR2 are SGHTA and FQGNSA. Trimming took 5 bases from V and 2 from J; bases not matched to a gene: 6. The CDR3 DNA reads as TGTGCCAGCAGCACCAATAGCGGGGGGACCTACGAGCAGTACATC. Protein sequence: CASSTNSGGTYEQYI.

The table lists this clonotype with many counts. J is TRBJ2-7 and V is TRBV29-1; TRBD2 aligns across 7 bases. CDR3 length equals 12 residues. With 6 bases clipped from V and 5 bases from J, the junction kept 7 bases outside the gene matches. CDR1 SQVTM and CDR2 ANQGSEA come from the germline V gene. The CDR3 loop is CSVRTSIDEQYF. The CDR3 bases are TGCAGCGTCCGGACTAGTATCGACGAGCAGTACTTC.

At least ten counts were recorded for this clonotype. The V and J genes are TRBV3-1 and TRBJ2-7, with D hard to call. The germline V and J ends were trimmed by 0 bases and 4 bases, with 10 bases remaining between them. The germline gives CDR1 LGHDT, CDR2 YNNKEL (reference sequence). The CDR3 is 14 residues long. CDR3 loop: CASSQDPAEYEQYF. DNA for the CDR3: TGTGCCAGCAGCCAAGATCCGGCAGAATACGAGCAGTACTTC.

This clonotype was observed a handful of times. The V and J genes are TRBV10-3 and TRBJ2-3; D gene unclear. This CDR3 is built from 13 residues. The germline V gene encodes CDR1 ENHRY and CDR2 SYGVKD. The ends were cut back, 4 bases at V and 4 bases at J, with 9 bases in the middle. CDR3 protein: CAISGGDPDTQYF. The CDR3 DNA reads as TGTGCCATCAGTGGAGGTGATCCAGATACGCAGTATTTT.